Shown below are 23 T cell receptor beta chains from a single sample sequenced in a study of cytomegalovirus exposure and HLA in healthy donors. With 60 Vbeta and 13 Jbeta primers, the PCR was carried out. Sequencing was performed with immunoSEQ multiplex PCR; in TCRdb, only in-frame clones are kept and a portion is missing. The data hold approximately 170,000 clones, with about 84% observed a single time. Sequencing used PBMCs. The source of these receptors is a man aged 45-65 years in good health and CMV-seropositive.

The CDR3 DNA reads as TGTGCCAGCAGAGTGGGGACAGATACTGAAGCTTTCTTT. As protein: CASRVGTDTEAFF. This chain uses TRBV5-6 with TRBJ1-1; 7 bases line up with TRBD1. Germline CDR1 and CDR2: SGHDT and YYEEEE. CDR3 length: 13 amino acids. Trimming took 5 bases from V and 5 from J; bases not matched to a gene: 6.

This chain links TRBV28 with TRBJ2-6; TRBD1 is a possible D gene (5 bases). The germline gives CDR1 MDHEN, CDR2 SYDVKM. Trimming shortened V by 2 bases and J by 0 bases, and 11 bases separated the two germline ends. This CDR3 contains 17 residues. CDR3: CASSLVTARSGANVLTF. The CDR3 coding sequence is TGTGCCAGCAGTTTAGTGACAGCTCGCTCTGGGGCCAACGTCCTGACTTTC. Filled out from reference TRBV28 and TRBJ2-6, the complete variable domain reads DVKVTQSSRYLVKRTGEKVFLECVQDMDHENMFWYRQDPGLGLRLIYFSYDVKMKEKGDIPEGYSVSREKKERFSLILESASTNQTSMYLCASSLVTARSGANVLTFGAGSRLTVL.

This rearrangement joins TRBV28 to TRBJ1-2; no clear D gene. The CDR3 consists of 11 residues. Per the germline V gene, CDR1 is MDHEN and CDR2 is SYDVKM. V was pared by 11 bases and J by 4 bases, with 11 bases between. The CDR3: CAGGQRYGYTF. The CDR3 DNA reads TGTGCCGGCGGGCAGCGCTATGGCTACACCTTC.

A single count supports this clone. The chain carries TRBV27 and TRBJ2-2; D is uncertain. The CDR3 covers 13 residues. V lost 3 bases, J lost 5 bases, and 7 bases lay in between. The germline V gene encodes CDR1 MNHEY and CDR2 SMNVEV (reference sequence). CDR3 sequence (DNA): TGTGCCAGCAGTTTCGCGGAAACCGGGGAGCTGTTTTTT. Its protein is CASSFAETGELFF.

The CDR3 reads CASSPMGRNTEAFF. The CDR3 DNA sequence: TGTGCCAGCTCACCCATGGGGAGAAACACTGAAGCTTTCTTT. The V call is TRBV18, the J call TRBJ1-1; D unresolved. V lost 3 bases and J lost 2, with 10 bases in between. From germline, CDR1 is KGHSH and CDR2 LQKENI. The length of the CDR3 is 14 residues.

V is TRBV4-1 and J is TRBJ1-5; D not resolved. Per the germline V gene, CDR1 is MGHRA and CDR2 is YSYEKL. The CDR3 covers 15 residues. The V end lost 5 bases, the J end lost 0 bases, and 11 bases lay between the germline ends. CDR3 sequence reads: CASSTFEDSNQPQHF. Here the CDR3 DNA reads TGCGCCAGCAGCACTTTCGAAGATAGCAATCAGCCCCAGCATTTT.

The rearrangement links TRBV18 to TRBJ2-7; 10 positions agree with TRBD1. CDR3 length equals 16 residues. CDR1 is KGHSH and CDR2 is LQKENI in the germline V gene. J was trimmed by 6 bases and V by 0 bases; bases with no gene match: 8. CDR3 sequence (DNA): TGTGCCAGCTCACCACCGCACGGGACAGGGGAAGGCGAGCAGTACTTC. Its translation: CASSPPHGTGEGEQYF.

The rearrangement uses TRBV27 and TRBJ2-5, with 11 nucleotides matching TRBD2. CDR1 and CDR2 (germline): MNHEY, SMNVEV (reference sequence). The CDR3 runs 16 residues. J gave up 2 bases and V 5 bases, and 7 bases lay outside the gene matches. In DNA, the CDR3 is TGTGCCAGCAGTCCCCCTTCTAGCGGGAGGCAAGAGACCCAGTACTTC. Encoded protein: CASSPPSSGRQETQYF.

In nucleotides, the CDR3 is TGTGCCAGCAGCTTGAGCAACCAGGGGCGGTACGAGCAGTACTTC. Protein sequence: CASSLSNQGRYEQYF. This chain uses TRBV5-6 with TRBJ2-7; D is perhaps TRBD1 (6 bases). V lost 1 base to trimming and J lost 4 bases, with 15 bases between them. The germline V gene encodes CDR1 SGHDT and CDR2 YYEEEE. The CDR3 consists of 15 residues.

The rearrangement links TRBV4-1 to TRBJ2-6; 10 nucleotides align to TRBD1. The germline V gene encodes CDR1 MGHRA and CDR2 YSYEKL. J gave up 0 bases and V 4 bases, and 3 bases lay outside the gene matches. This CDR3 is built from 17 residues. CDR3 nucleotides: TGCGCCAGCAGCCCGGGACAGGGGAACTCTGGGGCCAACGTCCTGACTTTC. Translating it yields CASSPGQGNSGANVLTF.

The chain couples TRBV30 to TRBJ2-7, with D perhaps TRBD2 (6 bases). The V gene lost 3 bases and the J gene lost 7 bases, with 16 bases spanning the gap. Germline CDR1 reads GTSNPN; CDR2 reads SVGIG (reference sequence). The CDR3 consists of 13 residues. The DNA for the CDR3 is TGTGCCTGGAGCCGGGACTCCCCGCCGGAGCAGTACTTC. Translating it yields CAWSRDSPPEQYF.

CDR3 loop: CASSGQGVYEQYF. The CDR3 region has the DNA TGTGCCAGTTCGGGACAGGGTGTCTACGAGCAGTACTTC. The rearrangement joins TRBV27 to TRBJ2-7, with 9 bases aligning to TRBD1. The germline V gene encodes CDR1 MNHEY and CDR2 SMNVEV (reference sequence). This CDR3 contains 13 residues. V shed 9 bases, J shed 3 bases, and the junction held 6 bases outside the gene matches.

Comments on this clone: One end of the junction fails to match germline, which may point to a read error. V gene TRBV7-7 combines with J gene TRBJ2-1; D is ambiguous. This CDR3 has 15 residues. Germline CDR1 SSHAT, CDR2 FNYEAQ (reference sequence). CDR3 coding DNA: TGTGCTAGCAGCCCCTCGAGCGCATCCTACAATGAGCAGTTCTTC. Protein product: CASSPSSASYNEQFF.

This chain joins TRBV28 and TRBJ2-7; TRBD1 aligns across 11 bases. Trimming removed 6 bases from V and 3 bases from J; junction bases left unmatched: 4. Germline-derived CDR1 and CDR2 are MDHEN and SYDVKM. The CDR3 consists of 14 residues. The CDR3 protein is CASRGQGALYEQYF. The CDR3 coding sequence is TGTGCCAGCAGAGGACAGGGGGCCCTCTACGAGCAGTACTTC.

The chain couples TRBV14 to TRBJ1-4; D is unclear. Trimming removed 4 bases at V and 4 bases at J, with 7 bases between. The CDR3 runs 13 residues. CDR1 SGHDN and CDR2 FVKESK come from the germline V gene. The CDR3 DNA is TGTGCCAGCAGCCGGGCCCTTAATGAAAAACTGTTTTTT. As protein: CASSRALNEKLFF. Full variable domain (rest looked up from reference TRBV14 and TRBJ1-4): EAGVTQFPSHSVIEKGQTVTLRCDPISGHDNLYWYRRVMGKEIKFLLHFVKESKQDESGMPNNRFLAERTGGTYSTLKVQPAELEDSGVYFCASSRALNEKLFFGSGTQLSVL.

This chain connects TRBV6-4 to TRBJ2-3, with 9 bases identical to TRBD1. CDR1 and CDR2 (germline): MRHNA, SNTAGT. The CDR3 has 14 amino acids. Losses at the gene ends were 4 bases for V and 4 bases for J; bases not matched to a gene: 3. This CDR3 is CASSGTGEADTQYF. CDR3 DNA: TGTGCCAGCAGTGGGACAGGGGAAGCAGATACGCAGTATTTT.

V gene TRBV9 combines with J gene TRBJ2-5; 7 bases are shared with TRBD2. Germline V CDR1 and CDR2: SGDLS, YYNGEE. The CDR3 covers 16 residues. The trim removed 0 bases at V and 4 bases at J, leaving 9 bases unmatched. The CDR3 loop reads CASSVEPGGGGETQYF. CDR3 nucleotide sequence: TGTGCCAGCAGCGTAGAACCTGGGGGGGGAGGAGAGACCCAGTACTTC.

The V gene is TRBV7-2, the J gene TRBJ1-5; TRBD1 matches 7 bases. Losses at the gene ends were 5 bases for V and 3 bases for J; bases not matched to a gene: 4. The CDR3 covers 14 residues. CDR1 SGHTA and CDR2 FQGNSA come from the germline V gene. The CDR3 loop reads CASSLGQLNQPQHF. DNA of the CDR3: TGTGCCAGCAGCCTGGGACAGCTCAATCAGCCCCAGCATTTT.

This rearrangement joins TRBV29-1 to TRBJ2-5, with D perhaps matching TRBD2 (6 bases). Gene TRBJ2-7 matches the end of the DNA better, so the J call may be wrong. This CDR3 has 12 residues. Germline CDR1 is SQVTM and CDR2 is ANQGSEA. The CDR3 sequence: CSVEEEGYEQYF. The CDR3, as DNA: TGCAGCGTTGAAGAGGAGGGCTACGAGCAGTACTTC.

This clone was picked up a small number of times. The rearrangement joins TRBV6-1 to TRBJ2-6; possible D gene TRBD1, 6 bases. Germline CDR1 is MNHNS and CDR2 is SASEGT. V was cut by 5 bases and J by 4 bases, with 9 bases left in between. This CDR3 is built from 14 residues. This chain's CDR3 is CASSQGTGANVLTF. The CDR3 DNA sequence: TGTGCCAGCAGTCAGGGGACCGGGGCCAACGTCCTGACTTTC.

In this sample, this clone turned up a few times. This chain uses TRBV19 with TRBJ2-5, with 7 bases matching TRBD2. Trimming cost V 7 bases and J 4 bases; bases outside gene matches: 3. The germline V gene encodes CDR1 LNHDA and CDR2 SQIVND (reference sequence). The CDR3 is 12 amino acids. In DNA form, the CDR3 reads TGTGCCAGTACTCCGGGGGGAGAGACCCAGTACTTC. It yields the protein CASTPGGETQYF.

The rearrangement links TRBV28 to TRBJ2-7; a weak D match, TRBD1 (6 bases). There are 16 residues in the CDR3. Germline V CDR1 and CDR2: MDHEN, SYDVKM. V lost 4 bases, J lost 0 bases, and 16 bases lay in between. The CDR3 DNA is TGTGCCAGCAGTTCCCCCGGGACACGCAGCTCCTACGAGCAGTACTTC. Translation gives CASSSPGTRSSYEQYF. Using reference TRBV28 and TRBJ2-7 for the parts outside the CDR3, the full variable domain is DVKVTQSSRYLVKRTGEKVFLECVQDMDHENMFWYRQDPGLGLRLIYFSYDVKMKEKGDIPEGYSVSREKKERFSLILESASTNQTSMYLCASSSPGTRSSYEQYFGPGTRLTVT.

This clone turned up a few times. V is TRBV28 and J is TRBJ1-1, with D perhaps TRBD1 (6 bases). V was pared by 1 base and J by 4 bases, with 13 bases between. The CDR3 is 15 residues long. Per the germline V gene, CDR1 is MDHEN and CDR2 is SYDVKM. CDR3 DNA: TGTGCCAGCAGTTTATTTCAGGGGTCGCGCACTGAAGCTTTCTTT. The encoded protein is CASSLFQGSRTEAFF.